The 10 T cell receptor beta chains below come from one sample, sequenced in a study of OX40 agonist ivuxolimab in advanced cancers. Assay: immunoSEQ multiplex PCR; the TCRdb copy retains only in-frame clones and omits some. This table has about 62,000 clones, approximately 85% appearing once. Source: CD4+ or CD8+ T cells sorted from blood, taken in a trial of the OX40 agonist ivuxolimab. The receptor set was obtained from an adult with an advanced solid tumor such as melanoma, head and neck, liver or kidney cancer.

CDR3 DNA sequence: TGTGCCAGCAGTGAAGCCCCGACTAGATATGGCGGGGAGCTGTTTTTT. Protein sequence: CASSEAPTRYGGELFF. The genes are TRBV6-1 and TRBJ2-2; maybe TRBD2 (6 bases). The CDR3 runs 16 residues. V was shortened by 0 bases and J by 7 bases, with 15 bases between the two germline ends. CDR1 MNHNS and CDR2 SASEGT come from the germline V gene.

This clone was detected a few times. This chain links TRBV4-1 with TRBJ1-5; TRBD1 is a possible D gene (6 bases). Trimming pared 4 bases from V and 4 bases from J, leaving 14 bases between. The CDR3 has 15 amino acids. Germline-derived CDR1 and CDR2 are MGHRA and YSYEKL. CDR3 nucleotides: TGCGCCAGCAGCCGCGAGCCGAGGGGGAATCAGCCCCAGCATTTT. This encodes CASSREPRGNQPQHF.

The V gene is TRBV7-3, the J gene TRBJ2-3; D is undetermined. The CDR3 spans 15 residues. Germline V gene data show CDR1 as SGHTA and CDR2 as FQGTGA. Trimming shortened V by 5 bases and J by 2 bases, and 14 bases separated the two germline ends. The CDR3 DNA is TGTGCCAGCAGCCCTCGAGGAGTGTTCACAGATACGCAGTATTTT. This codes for CASSPRGVFTDTQYF.

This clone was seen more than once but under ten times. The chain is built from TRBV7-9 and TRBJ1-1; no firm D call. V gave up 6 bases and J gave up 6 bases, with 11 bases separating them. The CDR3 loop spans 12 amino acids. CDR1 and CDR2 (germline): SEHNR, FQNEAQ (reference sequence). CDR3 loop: CASSPGGPEAFF. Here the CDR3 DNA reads TGTGCCAGCAGTCCAGGCGGGCCTGAAGCTTTCTTT.

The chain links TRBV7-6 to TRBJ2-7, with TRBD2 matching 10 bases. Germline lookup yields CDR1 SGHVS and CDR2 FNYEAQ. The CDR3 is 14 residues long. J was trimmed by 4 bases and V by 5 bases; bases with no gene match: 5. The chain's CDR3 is CASSVGTSVYEQYF. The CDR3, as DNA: TGTGCCAGCAGCGTCGGGACTAGCGTTTACGAGCAGTACTTC.

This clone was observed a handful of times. The CDR3 DNA follows: TGTGCCAGCAGACGGCTGACTAGCACAGATACGCAGTATTTT. Protein product: CASRRLTSTDTQYF. This chain connects TRBV6-6 to TRBJ2-3; D gene ambiguous. The CDR3 has 14 residues. In germline, CDR1 is MNHNY, CDR2 SVGAGI (reference sequence). V lost 6 bases and J lost 0, with 10 bases in between.

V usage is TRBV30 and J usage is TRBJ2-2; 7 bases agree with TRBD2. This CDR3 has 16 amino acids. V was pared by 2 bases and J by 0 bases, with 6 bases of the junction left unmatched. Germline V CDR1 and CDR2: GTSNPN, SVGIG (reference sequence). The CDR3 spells CAWSLFGTTNTGELFF. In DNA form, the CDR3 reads TGTGCCTGGAGTCTCTTCGGGACTACGAACACCGGGGAGCTGTTTTTT.

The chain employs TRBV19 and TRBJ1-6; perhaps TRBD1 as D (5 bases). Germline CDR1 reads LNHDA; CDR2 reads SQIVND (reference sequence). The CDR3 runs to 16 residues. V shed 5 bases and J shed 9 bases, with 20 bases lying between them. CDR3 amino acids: CASSDQGLSPGSPLHF. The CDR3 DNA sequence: TGTGCCAGTAGTGACCAGGGACTTTCTCCGGGTTCACCCCTCCACTTT.

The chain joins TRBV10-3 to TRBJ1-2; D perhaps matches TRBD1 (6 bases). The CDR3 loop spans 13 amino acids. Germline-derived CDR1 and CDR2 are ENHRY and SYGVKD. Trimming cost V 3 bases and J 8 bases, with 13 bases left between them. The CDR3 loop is CAISETGSSGYTF. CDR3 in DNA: TGTGCCATCAGTGAAACAGGGTCGAGCGGCTACACCTTC.

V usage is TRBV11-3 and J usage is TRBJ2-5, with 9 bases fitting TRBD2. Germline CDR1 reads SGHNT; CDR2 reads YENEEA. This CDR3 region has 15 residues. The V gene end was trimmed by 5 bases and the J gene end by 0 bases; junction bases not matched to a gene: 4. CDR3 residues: CASSPRGGDQETQYF. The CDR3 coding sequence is TGTGCCAGCAGCCCCCGCGGGGGGGACCAAGAGACCCAGTACTTC.